This TCR beta chain was identified in a study of blood T cell repertoires in COVID-19. As for the study in general: Material from acute and convalescent COVID-19 was sourced from the United States, Italy and Spain. Sources were T cells, B-cell-depleted T cells, or PBMCs; the material itself was cDNA or gDNA.

This clone was seen once. The germline CDR1 and CDR2 sequences are SGHTA and FQGTGA. V shed 2 bases and J shed 2 bases, with 10 bases lying between them. The CDR3 has 15 residues. Living in about two dozen US areas, the participants were between roughly 18 and 95 years of age. Recovered participants had two consecutive negative NP/OP PCR tests, healthcare professional clearance, or symptom resolution. Clones were sequenced by immunoSEQ multiplex PCR, and TCRdb holds only the in-frame ones, with some missing. The sample records around 470,000 clones, around 91% being singletons. The specimen sequenced was PBMCs or T cells enriched from blood (not recorded which). This TCR derives from a man aged 18 to 29 who had recovered from COVID-19. V is TRBV7-3 and J is TRBJ2-1; no reliable D call. DNA of the CDR3: TGTGCCAGCAGCTTAGTAGCCGGAGCCTACAATGAGCAGTTCTTC. Its translation: CASSLVAGAYNEQFF.